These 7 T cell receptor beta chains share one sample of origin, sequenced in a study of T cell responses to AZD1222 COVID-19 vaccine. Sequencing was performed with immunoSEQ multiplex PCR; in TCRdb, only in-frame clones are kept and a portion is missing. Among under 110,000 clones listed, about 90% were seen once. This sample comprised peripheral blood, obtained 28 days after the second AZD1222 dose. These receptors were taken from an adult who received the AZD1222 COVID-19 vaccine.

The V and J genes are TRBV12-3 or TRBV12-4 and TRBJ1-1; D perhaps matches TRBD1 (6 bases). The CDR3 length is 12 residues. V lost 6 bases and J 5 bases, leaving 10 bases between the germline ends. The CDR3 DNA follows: TGTGCCAGCAGATGGACAGCTACTGAAGCTTTCTTT. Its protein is CASRWTATEAFF.

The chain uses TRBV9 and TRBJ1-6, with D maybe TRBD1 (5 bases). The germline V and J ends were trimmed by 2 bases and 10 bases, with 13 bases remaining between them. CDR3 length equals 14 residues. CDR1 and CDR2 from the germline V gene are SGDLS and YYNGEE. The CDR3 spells CASSVDRRGSPLHF. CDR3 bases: TGTGCCAGCAGCGTTGATCGGAGGGGATCACCCCTCCACTTT.

CDR3 loop: CAISDRGRSNTEAFF. The CDR3 DNA is TGTGCCATCAGCGACAGGGGTAGAAGTAACACTGAAGCTTTCTTT. The gene calls are TRBV10-3 and TRBJ1-1, with 8 bases lining up with TRBD1. This CDR3 comprises 15 residues. With V trimmed by 6 bases and J by 2 bases, 8 bases remained unmatched. Germline V gives CDR1 ENHRY, CDR2 SYGVKD.

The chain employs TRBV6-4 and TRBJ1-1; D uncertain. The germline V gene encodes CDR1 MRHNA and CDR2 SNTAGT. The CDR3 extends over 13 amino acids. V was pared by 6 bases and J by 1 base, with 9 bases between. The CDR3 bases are TGTGCCAGCAGGATTGGCCCGAACACTGAAGCTTTCTTT. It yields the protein CASRIGPNTEAFF.

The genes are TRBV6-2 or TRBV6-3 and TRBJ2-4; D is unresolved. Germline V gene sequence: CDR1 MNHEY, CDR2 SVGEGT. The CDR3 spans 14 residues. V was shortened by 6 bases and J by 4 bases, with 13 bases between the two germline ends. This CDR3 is CASSLLDGKNIQYF. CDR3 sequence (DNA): TGTGCCAGCAGCCTCCTGGATGGGAAAAACATTCAGTACTTC.

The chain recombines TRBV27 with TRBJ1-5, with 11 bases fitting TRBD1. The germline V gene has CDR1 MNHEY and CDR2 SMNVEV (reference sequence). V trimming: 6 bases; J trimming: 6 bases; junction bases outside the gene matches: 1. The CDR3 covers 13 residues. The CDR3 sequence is CASSGQGAQPQHF. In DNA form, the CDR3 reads TGTGCCAGCAGCGGACAGGGGGCTCAGCCCCAGCATTTT.

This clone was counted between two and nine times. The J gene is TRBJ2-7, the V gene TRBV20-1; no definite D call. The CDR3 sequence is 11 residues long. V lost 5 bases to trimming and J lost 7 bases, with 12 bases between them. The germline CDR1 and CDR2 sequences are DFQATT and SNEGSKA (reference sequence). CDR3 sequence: CSAWNRLEQYF. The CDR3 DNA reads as TGCAGTGCTTGGAACCGGTTGGAGCAGTACTTC.